These 4 T cell receptor beta chains came from one sample sequenced in a study of T-cell reconstitution after alpha-beta-depleted transplantation in children. Unique molecular identifiers were used in preparing the TCRbeta library. TCRdb re-called the PCR reads with MiXCR, one entry per CDR3 protein. The sample shows around 700,000 distinct CDR3 sequences, around 13% of them seen only once. The source material was PBMCs, sampled before TCRalphabeta/CD19-depleted stem cell transplant. The source is a girl aged 2-10 years with congenital amegakaryocytic thrombocytopenia, due to receive a stem cell transplant.

This clonotype was observed a few times. V gene TRBV20-1 combines with J gene TRBJ2-1; 9 bases are a match to TRBD2. Germline values: CDR1 DFQATT, CDR2 SNEGSKA (reference sequence). Unmatched junction bases numbered 8, after V lost 3 bases and J lost 5 bases. The CDR3 loop spans 15 amino acids. CDR3 DNA sequence: TGCAGTGCTAGTGTAGCGGGAGCATATGACAATGAGCAGTTCTTC. It specifies CSASVAGAYDNEQFF.

This clonotype was detected only a few times. The rearrangement joins TRBV28 to TRBJ2-1; D is possibly TRBD2 (6 bases). The CDR3 is 17 amino acids. V lost 2 bases and J 4 bases, leaving 18 bases between the germline ends. Germline assignment: CDR1 MDHEN and CDR2 SYDVKM. The CDR3 loop is CASSLNYNGRSYNEQFF. CDR3 nucleotides: TGTGCCAGCAGTTTAAATTATAACGGGAGATCATACAATGAGCAGTTCTTC.

This clonotype has at least ten counts. The chain has TRBV29-1 and TRBJ2-5; possibly TRBD2 for D (6 bases). Trimming took off 0 bases at V and 5 bases at J, with 16 bases between the two ends. The CDR3 loop spans 15 amino acids. Germline-derived CDR1 and CDR2 are SQVTM and ANQGSEA. In nucleotides, the CDR3 is TGCAGCGTTGAAGAAGGGACTCTCTCGCGGGAGACCCAGTACTTC. This encodes CSVEEGTLSRETQYF.

This clonotype was observed at least ten times. This chain links TRBV27 with TRBJ2-7, with 8 bases identical to TRBD1. CDR3 length: 14 amino acids. Germline V gene sequence: CDR1 MNHEY, CDR2 SMNVEV (reference sequence). J gave up 3 bases and V 7 bases, and 8 bases lay outside the gene matches. The CDR3 DNA reads as TGTGCCAGCACCGCGACAGGGGACCACTACGAGCAGTACTTC. Its protein product is CASTATGDHYEQYF.